A selection of T cell receptor beta chains follows, all from one sample in a study of T cell responses to AZD1222 COVID-19 vaccine. The method was immunoSEQ multiplex PCR; TCRdb's version includes in-frame clones alone and lacks a portion of them. The sample lists over 120,000 clones, approximately 85% occurring once. The sequenced sample was peripheral blood, obtained 28 days after the second dose of the MenACWY control vaccine. These receptors came from an adult who received the MenACWY meningococcal vaccine as a control. CDR3s include the opening cysteine and the closing phenylalanine or tryptophan. D genes are given only for firm matches. Part of the rows lack a size; the others show once, few, many or a class for expanded clones.

d_call,v_call,j_call,clone_size,cdr3_nt,cdr3_aa
NA,TRBV7-2,TRBJ1-1,few,TGTGCCAGCAGCTTAAAATGGGAGGGGCACACTGAAGCTTTCTTT,CASSLKWEGHTEAFF
NA,TRBV2,TRBJ2-5,NA,TGTGCCAGCAGTGATGAGGCTAGCGTCCAAGAGACCCAGTACTTC,CASSDEASVQETQYF
NA,TRBV6-2/TRBV6-3,TRBJ2-7,NA,TGTGCCAGCAGTTACCCAGTTATGTTCTCCGAGCAGTACTTC,CASSYPVMFSEQYF
TRBD1,TRBV7-9,TRBJ1-1,NA,TGTGCCAGCGTCCGGACAGGGAAGACTGAAGCTTTCTTT,CASVRTGKTEAFF
NA,TRBV28,TRBJ2-5,NA,TGTGCCAGCAGTTTCTCAGGGAAGGGGGAGACCCAGTACTTC,CASSFSGKGETQYF
NA,TRBV3-1/TRBV3-2,TRBJ2-3,NA,TGTGCCAGCAGCCAAGATATACGGGCGGCAGGACTAAATACGCAGTATTTT,CASSQDIRAAGLNTQYF
NA,TRBV27,TRBJ2-2,NA,TGTGCCAGCAGTTTACTCGGGGGACTGAACACCGGGGAGCTGTTTTTT,CASSLLGGLNTGELFF
TRBD1,TRBV7-2,TRBJ1-6,once,TGTGCCAGCAGACAGGGGGGGGGTTCTTCACCCCTCCACTTT,CASRQGGGSSPLHF
TRBD1,TRBV19,TRBJ1-1,NA,TGTGCCAGTTCTGACAGGGTGAACACTGAAGCTTTCTTT,CASSDRVNTEAFF
NA,TRBV28,TRBJ1-1,once,TGTGCCAGCAGGGGGACCGGGGACGGACCGAACACTGAAGCTTTCTTT,CASRGTGDGPNTEAFF
NA,TRBV7-5,TRBJ1-1,NA,TGTGCCAGAAGCTTAGCAGGAATGAACACTGAAGCTTTCTTT,CARSLAGMNTEAFF
NA,TRBV4-3,TRBJ1-2,NA,TGCGCCAGCAGCCGGGGAGGGCGGGTTGACTATGGCTACACCTTC,CASSRGGRVDYGYTF
NA,TRBV5-1,TRBJ2-3,NA,TGCGCCAGCAGCTTAGTTATATCTGGGCGAGATACGCAGTATTTT,CASSLVISGRDTQYF
NA,TRBV18,TRBJ1-4,NA,TGTGCCAGCTCACCGAACGGGGGATCAAGAAATGAAAAACTGTTTTTT,CASSPNGGSRNEKLFF
NA,TRBV12-3/TRBV12-4,TRBJ1-1,NA,TGTGCCAGCAGTTTAAGGGAAAGGGCTGAAGCTTTCTTT,CASSLRERAEAFF
TRBD1,TRBV3-1/TRBV3-2,TRBJ2-5,NA,TGTGCCAGCAGCCAAACAGGGGTTAGGGAGACCCAGTACTTC,CASSQTGVRETQYF
TRBD1,TRBV5-1,TRBJ1-2,few,TGCGCCAGCAGCTTCCAGGGGGCGAACTATGGCTACACCTTC,CASSFQGANYGYTF
TRBD1,TRBV19,TRBJ1-5,NA,TGTGCCAGTAGTATAATGGGGACAGGGGCGCGGGTAGGCAATCAGCCCCAGCATTTT,CASSIMGTGARVGNQPQHF
TRBD1,TRBV24-1,TRBJ2-2,NA,TGTGCCACCAGTGACCCGGACAGGGGGATCACCGGGGAGCTGTTTTTT,CATSDPDRGITGELFF
NA,TRBV4-3,TRBJ2-6,NA,TGCGCCAGCAGCCAAGGATCATCGGCAGCTGGGGCCAACGTCCTGACTTTC,CASSQGSSAAGANVLTF
TRBD1,TRBV7-9,TRBJ2-1,NA,TGTGCCAGCAGCTTATGGGGACAGGGAAGGTTGATTACTAGGGAGCAGTTCTTC,CASSLWGQGRLITREQFF
NA,TRBV27,TRBJ1-3,NA,TGTGCCAGCAGAAGCGATAGAGCCGGAAACACCATATATTTT,CASRSDRAGNTIYF
NA,TRBV3-1/TRBV3-2,TRBJ2-3,NA,TGTGCCAGCAGCCAAGGGGCTATGTGGACAGATACGCAGTATTTT,CASSQGAMWTDTQYF
TRBD1,TRBV5-1,TRBJ1-1,NA,TGCGCCAGCAGCCCGGGACAGGGCTCCAACACTGAAGCTTTCTTT,CASSPGQGSNTEAFF
NA,TRBV4-3,TRBJ1-6,NA,TGCGCCAGCAGCCAAGTGGGGGCGGATTCACCCCTCCACTTT,CASSQVGADSPLHF
NA,TRBV5-1,TRBJ2-3,NA,TGCGCCAGCAGCTTTAACCAACCCCTGGATACGCAGTATTTT,CASSFNQPLDTQYF
NA,TRBV28,TRBJ1-6,NA,TGTGCCAGCAGCCCCCCCGGCTATTCACCCCTCCACTTT,CASSPPGYSPLHF
NA,TRBV21-1,TRBJ1-3,NA,TGTGCCAGCAGTGAGACAGGGACTGGAAACACCATATATTTT,CASSETGTGNTIYF
TRBD1,TRBV24-1,TRBJ1-5,NA,TGTGCCACCAGTGACCGAACAGGGGGCTTTCAGCCCCAGCATTTT,CATSDRTGGFQPQHF
NA,TRBV11-3,TRBJ2-3,NA,TGTGCCAGCAGCCCGCGCAGGGTAACAGATACGCAGTATTTT,CASSPRRVTDTQYF
NA,TRBV29-1,TRBJ1-2,NA,TGCAGCGTTGGCGAGGGAGGTGGCTACACCTTC,CSVGEGGGYTF
NA,TRBV19,TRBJ1-4,NA,TGTGCCAGTAGTATCGCACCAACTAATGAAAAACTGTTTTTT,CASSIAPTNEKLFF
TRBD1,TRBV6-2/TRBV6-3,TRBJ1-6,NA,TGTGCCAGCAGTACGACAGGGGGCGGTGGTTGGTCACCCCTCCACTTT,CASSTTGGGGWSPLHF
NA,TRBV18,TRBJ2-3,once,TGTGCCAGCTCACCACCCGGGAGCCCGAATACGCAGTATTTT,CASSPPGSPNTQYF
TRBD2,TRBV5-6,TRBJ2-5,NA,TGTGCCAGCAGCATGATGACTAGCGGGCGTGCGACCCAGTACTTC,CASSMMTSGRATQYF
NA,TRBV5-1,TRBJ2-1,NA,TGCGCCAGCAGCCGGTCCCCCGGGAACAGCCAACCGGATGAGCAGTTCTTC,CASSRSPGNSQPDEQFF
NA,TRBV19,TRBJ1-4,once,TGTGCCAGTAGTATAGGTAGTGAAAAACTGTTTTTT,CASSIGSEKLFF
NA,TRBV5-1,TRBJ2-3,once,TGCGCCAGCAGCTGGGGGACGGTCGGAGATACGCAGTATTTT,CASSWGTVGDTQYF
TRBD1,TRBV2,TRBJ1-5,NA,TGTGCCAGCAGTCCCGGACAGGGAGGTCAGCCCCAGCATTTT,CASSPGQGGQPQHF
NA,TRBV15,TRBJ1-5,NA,TGTGCCACCAGCAGAGAGGGGAGGCTTAGCAATCAGCCCCAGCATTTT,CATSREGRLSNQPQHF
NA,TRBV5-1,TRBJ1-6,NA,TGCGCCAGCAGCTTGGAGACAAGTTATAATTCACCCCTCCACTTT,CASSLETSYNSPLHF
TRBD1,TRBV5-6,TRBJ1-5,NA,TGTGCCAGCAGCTTGGAAAGACAGGGTGGTCAGCCCCAGCATTTT,CASSLERQGGQPQHF
NA,TRBV30,TRBJ2-1,few,TGTGCCTGGAGTGTACAACCTGGGAATGAGCAGTTCTTC,CAWSVQPGNEQFF
TRBD1,TRBV5-1,TRBJ1-4,once,TGCGCCAGCAGCCTGGCAGGGGGCTTTGAAAAACTGTTTTTT,CASSLAGGFEKLFF
NA,TRBV7-2,TRBJ2-5,NA,TGTGCCAGCAGCTCGGGGAGGACCCAGTACTTC,CASSSGRTQYF
TRBD2,TRBV6-5,TRBJ2-1,NA,TGTGCCAGCAGGGCGGGACTAGCGGGATTTTATGAGCAGTTCTTC,CASRAGLAGFYEQFF
NA,TRBV27,TRBJ1-2,NA,TGTGCCAGCAGTACCGAGTCCCTCTATGGCTACACCTTC,CASSTESLYGYTF
TRBD1,TRBV19,TRBJ1-2,NA,TGTGCCAGCCGGACAGGTGGGCATGGCTACACCTTC,CASRTGGHGYTF
TRBD2,TRBV29-1,TRBJ2-1,NA,TGCAGCGGTTCCGGGACTAGCGGGAGCTACAATGAGCAGTTCTTC,CSGSGTSGSYNEQFF
NA,TRBV5-4,TRBJ1-1,NA,TGTGCCAGCAGTTTCGGACATTCCCAAGGGACTGAAGCTTTCTTT,CASSFGHSQGTEAFF
TRBD1,TRBV18,TRBJ2-7,NA,TGTGCCAGCTCACCCGGGACAGGGGCGAAGAACGAGCAGTACTTC,CASSPGTGAKNEQYF
NA,TRBV6-5,TRBJ1-2,few,TGTGCCAGCAGTTACTTTGGAGAGGCGTCCGGCTACACCTTC,CASSYFGEASGYTF